This T cell receptor (beta chain) was sequenced for a study of PD-L1 blockade in urothelial cancer (dated by TCRdb to 2016 to 2017). About the investigation overall: Therapy was started around 2014 for all patients, and atezolizumab 1,200 mg was administered intravenously every 3 weeks. Roughly 10 patients reached durable clinical benefit, while some 20 patients did not. About 90% of the roughly 29 patients were identified as males with urothelial cancer of bladder origin, and a prior smoking history was reported by 18 of 29 patients. An exploratory multi-omic analysis was conducted of the somatic, immune and clinical correlates of response to PD-L1 blockade with atezolizumab in urothelial cancer. Blood samples were analyzed at two time points: 3 weeks after treatment start (second dose) and 6 weeks after treatment start. An ECOG performance status of 0 or 1 was recorded for the patients, and 0 to 3 prior chemotherapy regimens had been received by the patients. In the same patients, pretreatment tumors underwent whole exome sequencing and RNA sequencing in addition to TCR sequencing. Pretreatment blood TCR-seq was available for nearly 30 patients, at least one posttreatment blood collection was obtained for about 24 patients, and tumor TCR-seq was available for about 24 patients. Pretreatment tumor samples and matched peripheral blood, collected serially before and after atezolizumab treatment, underwent TCR sequencing. Blood samples yielded a median of around 150,000 T cells and roughly 83,000 unique TCRs, with median clonality 0.080. Durable clinical benefit was defined as a progression-free survival longer than 6 months, and TCR features were additionally tested against progression-free survival and overall survival.

Paper-wide results and their limitations: Among patients with durable benefit, tumor-associated TCR clones showed greater expansion in peripheral blood 3 weeks after treatment started (n ≈ 24, p = 0.022). Because of the small sample size (n ≈ 31) and the many exploratory analyses performed, the results are intended to be regarded as hypothesis-generating. Improved progression-free and overall survival was found to be associated with pretreatment peripheral blood TCR clonality below the median.

To estimate absolute template abundance from read counts, synthetic TCR analog templates were spiked into each PCR. The immunoSEQ assay was used to amplify TCRbeta CDR3 regions from genomic DNA with bias-controlled V and J gene primers. Sequencing of rearranged TCRbeta segments was done at approximately 20X coverage. Turning to the authors' computational methods: Sequencing errors were corrected by clustering and CDR3s were annotated against IMGT to assign V, D and J genes. Out-of-frame and stop-codon sequences were excluded, and only productive TCRbeta rearrangements were used in downstream analyses. Clonality was calculated as one minus the Shannon entropy normalized by the log of the number of unique productive sequences. Clones differing between time points or between blood and tumor were identified by Fisher's exact test with Benjamini-Hochberg correction at adjusted p below 0.01. TCRdb mirrors the immuneACCESS table, restricted to in-frame sequences. Some clones are absent from its copies; in checked studies, under half trace to an unresolved V gene, and the reason for the others is unknown. V, J and clone size were drawn from that table, and D and trimming were deduced from the DNA. The sample table shows some 120,000 clones, and approximately 88% are seen once. Around 3.2% of the sample lies in the top ten.

Per the germline V gene, SGHRS is the CDR1 and YFSETQ is the CDR2. The CDR3 runs 15 residues from the cysteine to the phenylalanine. The entry retains the CDR3 DNA only, 45 bases that are in frame from base 1. V ends up 5 bases short and J 4 bases short, with an unmatched junction base count of 8. Remarks on this clone: Its antigen is unknown. No base quality information exists; no much larger clone differs at one position.

In the paper's terms, the time point label means: pretreatment peripheral blood. A cohort of around 28 patients with locally advanced or metastatic urothelial carcinoma, treated at Memorial Sloan Kettering on a trial protocol, was included. Peripheral blood mononuclear cells were collected pretreatment and during treatment, at between 1 and 8 total time points per patient. The Qiagen DNeasy Blood extraction kit was used to purify genomic DNA from total PBMCs and tumor samples. PBMCs were collected pretreatment and during treatment and were isolated and stored as previously described. The sequence was obtained from a man over 45 with urothelial cancer. Sequenced material: PBMCs, taken around atezolizumab (anti-PD-L1) treatment. The chain couples TRBV5-1 to TRBJ2-7, with 11 bases aligning to TRBD2. The CDR3 region reads CASRLTSGSRYEQYF. The DNA is TGCGCCAGCAGATTAACTAGCGGGAGTCGGTACGAGCAGTACTTC.